These 29 T cell receptor beta chains originate from one sample sequenced in a study of blood T cells in healthy people across ages. For the second PCR, which ran for roughly 6 to 11 cycles, a sample-barcoded 5' primer and a J-beta primer mix were used. TCRdb re-derived calls from the 5' RACE reads in MiXCR, one entry per CDR3 protein. The repertoire includes over 550,000 distinct CDR3 sequences, roughly 31% of them detected once, and roughly 14% sits in the top ten. The specimen sequenced was blood. The receptor source for this set is a woman aged 80 or older in good health.

The chain carries TRBV19 and TRBJ1-1; D is unresolved. Deletions cut 7 bases from V and 0 bases from J, with 18 bases between. The CDR3 sequence is 16 residues long. Germline CDR1 LNHDA, CDR2 SQIVND (reference sequence). The CDR3 loop is CASTKETGFLNTEAFF. CDR3 DNA sequence: TGTGCCAGTACCAAGGAAACGGGATTCTTGAACACTGAAGCTTTCTTT.

The rearrangement links TRBV20-1 to TRBJ2-3, with D hard to call. The V end lost 0 bases, the J end lost 2 bases, and 15 bases lay between the germline ends. In germline, CDR1 is DFQATT, CDR2 SNEGSKA (reference sequence). The CDR3 sequence is 16 residues long. CDR3 loop: CSARDPVTGSTDTQYF. DNA for the CDR3: TGCAGTGCTAGAGATCCAGTAACCGGGTCCACAGATACGCAGTATTTT.

In this sample, this clonotype turned up many times. J is TRBJ2-3 and V is TRBV7-3; unclear D gene. Germline V gene data show CDR1 as SGHTA and CDR2 as FQGTGA. This CDR3 contains 15 residues. V was shortened by 2 bases and J by 2 bases, with 11 bases between the two germline ends. The DNA for the CDR3 is TGTGCCAGCAGCTTAGCCAGGAGTTTCACAGATACGCAGTATTTT. Its translation: CASSLARSFTDTQYF.

This clonotype was counted ten times or more. The chain links TRBV7-2 to TRBJ2-1, with TRBD2 identical over 12 bases. The CDR3 is 16 residues long. After removal of 3 bases from V and 9 bases from J, the junction contained 9 bases not matched to a gene. Germline CDR1 and CDR2: SGHTA and FQGNSA. The CDR3 here is CASSFRASGGAGEQFF. The CDR3 DNA is TGTGCCAGCAGCTTTAGGGCTAGCGGGGGGGCCGGTGAGCAGTTCTTC.

This clonotype was seen at least ten times. This chain joins TRBV6-6 and TRBJ1-6; D not resolved. Trimming took 3 bases from V and 0 from J, leaving 6 bases between them. Germline CDR1 is MNHNY and CDR2 is SVGAGI (reference sequence). The CDR3 totals 15 residues. The CDR3 DNA reads as TGTGCCAGCAGTTATGAGGACTCCTATAATTCACCCCTCCACTTT. Its protein is CASSYEDSYNSPLHF.

V is TRBV12-3 or TRBV12-4 and J is TRBJ1-2; D unresolved. This CDR3 is 14 amino acids long. Trimming pared 6 bases from V and 2 bases from J, leaving 13 bases between. CDR3 nucleotides: TGTGCCAGCAGGGGGTCCTCCCTAAACTATGGCTACACCTTC. It codes for CASRGSSLNYGYTF.

The V gene is TRBV7-6, the J gene TRBJ1-1, with a possible D match to TRBD1 (5 bases). Trimming took off 5 bases at V and 6 bases at J, with 16 bases between the two ends. Germline loops: CDR1 SGHVS, CDR2 FNYEAQ. This CDR3 region has 14 residues. The CDR3 sequence: CASSPKRGVAEAFF. CDR3 nucleotides: TGTGCCAGCAGCCCGAAGAGGGGAGTAGCTGAAGCTTTCTTT.

This clonotype came up many times. The chain couples TRBV7-2 to TRBJ2-7, with a possible D match to TRBD1 (8 bases). This CDR3 has 15 amino acids. Between the trimmed V and J ends, which lost 1 base and 3 bases, there was a span of 13 bases. CDR1 is SGHTA, CDR2 FQGNSA, per germline. The CDR3 is CASSLDRGGFYEQYF. DNA for the CDR3: TGTGCCAGCAGCTTAGACAGGGGGGGCTTCTACGAGCAGTACTTC.

This sequence joins TRBV7-9 and TRBJ1-3; TRBD1 matches 7 bases. V lost 5 bases to trimming and J lost 2 bases; unmatched junction nucleotides: 6. This CDR3 has 15 amino acids. CDR1 and CDR2 (germline): SEHNR, FQNEAQ (reference sequence). The CDR3 here is CASSLRQGAGNTIYF. The CDR3 nucleotides read TGTGCCAGCAGCCTAAGACAGGGCGCTGGAAACACCATATATTTT.

The chain has TRBV29-1 and TRBJ2-7; 8 nucleotides agree with TRBD2. V shed 4 bases and J 5 bases; nucleotides not matched to a gene: 10. From germline, CDR1 is SQVTM and CDR2 ANQGSEA. The CDR3 has 14 residues. DNA for the CDR3: TGCAGCGTTGCGTCAGCGGGAGCGGCGGACGAGCAGTACTTC. Translating gives CSVASAGAADEQYF.

Comments on this clonotype: A read error may explain this, as a much larger clone is one base away. This chain joins TRBV11-2 and TRBJ2-1; D is unclear. V lost 7 bases, J lost 5 bases, and 18 bases lay in between. Per the germline V gene, CDR1 is SGHAT and CDR2 is FQNNGV. There are 15 residues in the CDR3. The CDR3, as DNA: TGTGCCAGCAACCCGCTCGTTGGGCAGAACAATGAGCAGTTCTTC. This codes for CASNPLVGQNNEQFF.

The table lists this clonotype with many counts. CDR3 protein: CASSQDGRGYYEQYF. DNA of the CDR3: TGCGCCAGCAGCCAAGATGGTCGGGGTTACTACGAGCAGTACTTC. The V call is TRBV4-3, the J call TRBJ2-7; a weak D match, TRBD2 (5 bases). The CDR3 loop spans 15 amino acids. CDR1 LGHNA and CDR2 YSLEER come from the germline V gene. Trimming stripped 0 bases from V and 3 bases from J, with 12 bases between.

This clonotype has just a few counts. It may be a read error: a sequence one base away is much more abundant. V is TRBV6-1 and J is TRBJ2-5; TRBD1 matches 9 bases. The CDR3 has 16 amino acids. Germline V gene lookup returns CDR1 MNHNS and CDR2 SASEGT. After removal of 6 bases from V and 11 bases from J, the junction contained 19 bases not matched to a gene. Here the CDR3 reads CASRTGGLEGGDQQYF. CDR3 in DNA: TGTGCCAGCAGAACAGGGGGCCTAGAGGGCGGGGACCAGCAGTACTTC.

This clonotype was detected once. The chain employs TRBV6-1 and TRBJ2-7; D perhaps matches TRBD1 (6 bases). Germline CDR1 MNHNS, CDR2 SASEGT. This CDR3 is built from 14 residues. CDR3 sequence reads: CAGTRDIASYEQYF. The CDR3 nucleotides read TGTGCAGGCACACGGGACATAGCTTCCTACGAGCAGTACTTC.

The chain combines TRBV9 with TRBJ2-1; 8 nucleotides line up with TRBD2. The CDR3 spans 15 residues. Germline V gene lookup returns CDR1 SGDLS and CDR2 YYNGEE. Trimming at V came to 2 bases and at J to 4 bases, leaving 5 bases not matched to a gene. In DNA form, the CDR3 reads TGTGCCAGCAGCGTCGATAGCGGGGCTTACAATGAGCAGTTCTTC. It specifies CASSVDSGAYNEQFF. The complete variable domain, with remaining parts taken from reference TRBV9 and TRBJ2-1, reads DSGVTQTPKHLITATGQRVTLRCSPRSGDLSVYWYQQSLDQGLQFLIQYYNGEERAKGNILERFSAQQFPDLHSELNLSSLELGDSALYFCASSVDSGAYNEQFFGPGTRLTVL.

Comments on this clonotype: This may be a read error, as it is one base from a much larger clone. This chain connects TRBV20-1 to TRBJ2-1; 8 nucleotides match TRBD1. The DNA end lines up better with TRBJ2-7; the J call may be wrong. This CDR3 has 16 residues. Germline V gene lookup returns CDR1 DFQATT and CDR2 SNEGSKA (reference sequence). The CDR3 DNA reads as TGCAGTGCAGTCTCCGACAGGGGTAGCACCTACAATGAGCAGTACTTC. Encoded protein: CSAVSDRGSTYNEQYF.

A single count supports this clonotype. A much more abundant neighbour one base away suggests this may be a read error. The chain joins TRBV20-1 to TRBJ1-4; 8 bases are a match to TRBD1. The length of the CDR3 is 15 residues. Per germline, CDR1 DFQATT and CDR2 SNEGSKA (reference sequence). This chain's CDR3 is CSARPPTGVDEKRFF. The CDR3 DNA reads as TGCAGTGCTAGACCGCCGACAGGGGTTGATGAAAAACGGTTTTTT.

This clonotype was observed many times. The chain combines TRBV9 with TRBJ2-1; D might be TRBD2 (6 bases). The CDR3 loop spans 16 amino acids. Trimming took 3 bases from V and 6 from J, leaving 19 bases between them. The germline V gene encodes CDR1 SGDLS and CDR2 YYNGEE. The CDR3 region has the DNA TGTGCCAGCAGCGCCCTGATGGCGGGGCCTCGCAATGAGCAGTTCTTC. Amino acid sequence: CASSALMAGPRNEQFF.

The sample holds many counts of this clonotype. The chain uses TRBV4-1 and TRBJ2-5; no clear D gene. Deletions cut 1 base from V and 3 bases from J, with 9 bases between. Germline V gene sequence: CDR1 MGHRA, CDR2 YSYEKL. The CDR3 contains 14 residues. CDR3 nucleotide sequence: TGCGCCAGCAGCCAAGGGGATGGGGAAGAGACCCAGTACTTC. Its protein is CASSQGDGEETQYF.

This clonotype was found many times. The chain combines TRBV7-2 with TRBJ2-7; TRBD2 is a possible D gene (5 bases). Deletions cut 1 base from V and 2 bases from J, with 9 bases between. The V gene's germline CDR1 is SGHTA and CDR2 FQGNSA. CDR3 length: 14 amino acids. This CDR3 is CASSLGRGAYEQYF. CDR3 in DNA: TGTGCCAGCAGCTTAGGCCGGGGAGCCTACGAGCAGTACTTC. The entire variable domain, with the rest obtained from reference TRBV7-2 and TRBJ2-7, is as follows: GAGVSQSPSNKVTEKGKDVELRCDPISGHTALYWYRQSLGQGLEFLIYFQGNSAPDKSGLPSDRFSAERTGGSVSTLTIQRTQQEDSAVYLCASSLGRGAYEQYFGPGTRLTVT.

This clonotype appeared many times. The chain couples TRBV3-1 to TRBJ1-2, with 7 bases that match TRBD1. The CDR3 is made up of 16 amino acids. CDR1 and CDR2 (germline): LGHDT, YNNKEL (reference sequence). The trim removed 3 bases at V and 7 bases at J, leaving 14 bases unmatched. The CDR3 region has the DNA TGTGCCAGCAGCCAGCGCTCCGGACAGGCCGGTCGTGGCTACACCTTC. The encoded protein is CASSQRSGQAGRGYTF.

This clonotype was counted at least ten times. The V call is TRBV6-5, the J call TRBJ2-7, with TRBD2 identical over 9 bases. Unmatched junction bases numbered 5, after V lost 5 bases and J lost 3 bases. CDR1 MNHEY and CDR2 SVGAGI come from the germline V gene. The length of the CDR3 is 14 residues. For the CDR3, the DNA is TGTGCCAGCAGTGCGGGGGGGGGAAGCTACGAGCAGTACTTC. Its protein product is CASSAGGGSYEQYF.

This rearrangement joins TRBV20-1 to TRBJ2-3; 10 positions match TRBD2. The V gene end was trimmed by 1 base and the J gene end by 6 bases; junction bases not matched to a gene: 16. From germline, CDR1 is DFQATT and CDR2 SNEGSKA (reference sequence). This CDR3 spans 18 amino acids. Here the CDR3 reads CSARGPGQSGGARDTQYF. CDR3 nucleotides: TGCAGTGCTAGAGGCCCGGGGCAGAGCGGGGGGGCTCGGGATACGCAGTATTTT.

The J gene is TRBJ2-5, the V gene TRBV6-1; TRBD1 aligns across 7 bases. Germline trimming cut 7 bases from V and 2 bases from J; bases unmatched to any gene: 4. CDR1 is MNHNS, CDR2 SASEGT, per germline. The CDR3 sequence is 13 residues long. Here the CDR3 reads CASTWTGQETQYF. The DNA of the CDR3 is TGTGCCAGCACCTGGACAGGACAAGAGACCCAGTACTTC.

This clonotype was counted between two and nine times. The V gene is TRBV6-1, the J gene TRBJ1-1; a weak D match, TRBD1 (5 bases). This CDR3 spans 13 amino acids. Germline CDR1 MNHNS, CDR2 SASEGT. With 4 bases removed from V and 11 bases from J, the gap between germline ends came to 17 bases. In DNA, the CDR3 is TGTGCCAGCAGTGCCGGGTTTAGGGACGGGGCTTTCTTT. Its translation: CASSAGFRDGAFF.

About this clonotype itself: This may be a read error: a much more frequent sequence differs by one nucleotide. The CDR3 sequence: CASSSAGVGETQYF. CDR3 DNA sequence: TGTGCCAGCAGTAGTGCAGGGGTCGGAGAGACCCAGTACTTC. The rearrangement uses TRBV2 and TRBJ2-7; D may be TRBD1 (6 bases). The J call may be in error: the DNA end matches TRBJ2-5 better. CDR1 is SNHLY, CDR2 FYNNEI, per germline. This CDR3 spans 14 amino acids.

This clonotype was counted many times. The V call is TRBV10-3, the J call TRBJ2-3; 8 positions agree with TRBD2. This CDR3 is built from 16 residues. The ends lost 3 bases at V and 2 bases at J; junction bases unmatched: 7. Germline lookup yields CDR1 ENHRY and CDR2 SYGVKD. CDR3 bases: TGTGCCATCAGTGAAAGCGGGGGTCTTACCACAGATACGCAGTATTTT. Its protein product is CAISESGGLTTDTQYF.

This clonotype was seen a handful of times. A clone one base away is much larger, so this may be a read error. The J gene is TRBJ2-7, the V gene TRBV20-1, with 10 bases lining up with TRBD1. Germline V gene lookup returns CDR1 DFQATT and CDR2 SNEGSKA (reference sequence). Trimming took 6 bases from V and 2 from J; bases not matched to a gene: 10. The CDR3 has 15 amino acids. CDR3: CSAYLAGTGAYEQYF. CDR3 sequence (DNA): TGCAGTGCATATCTAGCCGGGACAGGGGCCTACGAGCAGTACTTC.

Written as DNA, the CDR3 is TGTGTGAAGAGGAGCAGGAGGGGCTACACCTTC. Translated, it gives CVKRSRRGYTF. The chain employs TRBV7-3 and TRBJ1-2; D call uncertain. The CDR3 loop spans 11 amino acids. Germline CDR1 and CDR2: SGHTA and FQGTGA. Combining the CDR3 with reference TRBV7-3 and TRBJ1-2 gives the whole variable domain GAGVSQTPSNKVTEKGKYVELRCDPISGHTALYWYRQSLGQGPEFLIYFQGTGAADDSGLPNDRFFAVRPEGSVSTLKIQRTERGDSAVYLCVKRSRRGYTFGSGTRLTVV.